These 5 T cell receptor beta chains were sequenced from one sample in a study of neurological immune-mediated disorders. One entry per CDR3 protein, called by TCRdb with MiXCR from the 5' RACE reads. The sample includes about 40,000 distinct CDR3 sequences, roughly 2.5% of them seen just once. The specimen sequenced was PBMCs. The receptors originated from a man in his fifties with multiple sclerosis.

This clonotype was seen repeatedly, ten times or more. This rearrangement joins TRBV5-1 to TRBJ1-3; maybe TRBD1 (6 bases). The CDR3 covers 15 residues. Germline V lookup: CDR1 SGHRS, CDR2 YFSETQ. V dropped 0 bases and J dropped 4 bases, with 11 bases sitting between them. The CDR3 DNA follows: TGCGCCAGCAGCTTGGACAGGGCGGGAGGAAACACCATATATTTT. This encodes CASSLDRAGGNTIYF.

This clonotype was seen at least ten times. The chain couples TRBV7-9 to TRBJ2-1; 9 bases agree with TRBD2. After removal of 1 base from V and 4 bases from J, the junction contained 2 bases not matched to a gene. The CDR3 extends over 15 amino acids. In germline, CDR1 is SEHNR, CDR2 FQNEAQ (reference sequence). CDR3 DNA: TGTGCCAGCAGCTTAGGAGCGGGGGGTTACAATGAGCAGTTCTTC. Translating gives CASSLGAGGYNEQFF.

This clonotype was recorded at least ten times. This chain joins TRBV20-1 and TRBJ2-3; 8 bases are a match to TRBD2. The CDR3 length is 15 residues. The V segment lost 0 bases and the J segment 6 bases; nucleotides outside the gene matches: 8. Germline V gene sequence: CDR1 DFQATT, CDR2 SNEGSKA (reference sequence). CDR3 region: CSARDASGGTDTQYF. CDR3 DNA: TGCAGTGCTAGAGATGCGAGCGGGGGTACTGATACGCAGTATTTT.

This clonotype was counted at least ten times. The junction does not match germline at one end; this may be a read error. This chain uses TRBV5-1 with TRBJ1-5, with 8 bases matching TRBD1. The CDR3 sequence is 15 residues long. Per the germline V gene, CDR1 is SGHRS and CDR2 is YFSETQ. Written as DNA, the CDR3 is TGCGCCAGCAGCCGAACAGGGGGAGGCAATCAGCCCCAGAATTTT. As protein: CASSRTGGGNQPQNF.

This clonotype has a count of ten or more. V gene TRBV20-1 combines with J gene TRBJ2-1, with D tentatively TRBD2 (6 bases). Germline-derived CDR1 and CDR2 are DFQATT and SNEGSKA (reference sequence). Trimming took 7 bases from V and 0 from J, leaving 13 bases between them. The CDR3 extends over 14 amino acids. The CDR3 DNA sequence: TGCAGTGTTTCCGGGGGTTACTCCTACAATGAGCAGTTCTTC. It is translated as CSVSGGYSYNEQFF.